The clone carrying this T cell receptor (beta chain) was seen only a few times. Its antigen is unidentified. Germline-derived CDR1 and CDR2 are SGDLS and YYNGEE. V lost 4 bases, J lost 6 bases, and 7 bases stayed unmatched. The CDR3 has 15 amino acids. This table comes from immunoSEQ multiplex PCR, and its TCRdb copy is limited to in-frame clones, with some not included. The repertoire holds approximately 74,000 clones, with 80% as singletons. The data stem from a study of OX40 agonist ivuxolimab in advanced cancers. Study overall: Patients assigned to dose escalation were diagnosed with hepatocellular carcinoma, melanoma, renal cell or head and neck cancer. Participants averaged approximately 60 years of age (range about 23 to 80) and were about 85% male.

Study outcomes and limitations: Averaging showed that CD8+ T cells had more expanded clones than CD4+ did.

The rearrangement joins TRBV9 to TRBJ1-6; 7 bases agree with TRBD1. Sequencing was performed on CD4+ or CD8+ T cells sorted from blood, taken in a trial of the OX40 agonist ivuxolimab. This receptor was identified in an adult with an advanced solid tumor such as melanoma, head and neck, liver or kidney cancer. CDR3 protein: CASSPRDRPNSPLHF. In DNA form, the CDR3 reads TGTGCCAGCAGCCCCCGGGACAGACCTAATTCACCCCTCCACTTT.